One and the same sample provided the 8 T cell receptor beta chains below, sequenced in a study of blood T cell repertoires in COVID-19. Profiling relied on immunoSEQ multiplex PCR, and the TCRdb table lists in-frame clones only, not all of them. The sample lists 200,000 to 250,000 clones, 70% to 90% occurring once. The sequenced sample consisted of peripheral blood. These receptors were obtained from a woman aged 35 to 49 who had recovered from COVID-19.

The genes are TRBV6-4 and TRBJ2-7; TRBD2 matches at 15 bases. J was trimmed by 6 bases and V by 10 bases; bases with no gene match: 7. Germline V gene data show CDR1 as MRHNA and CDR2 as SNTAGT. This CDR3 comprises 14 residues. In nucleotides, the CDR3 is TGTGCCAATACCCTGGGACTAGCGGGAGGCGAGCAGTACTTC. It codes for CANTLGLAGGEQYF.

The gene calls are TRBV5-7 and TRBJ1-5, with TRBD1 matching over 7 bases. TRBV5-7 is an ORF for which the function is uncertain. The CDR3 is 14 amino acids. Unmatched junction bases numbered 8, after V lost 4 bases and J lost 7 bases. CDR3 in DNA: TGTGCCAGCAGCAGACAGGGTATACGGCAGCCCCAGCATTTT. Amino acids: CASSRQGIRQPQHF.

CDR3 in amino acids: CASSFEGQGSSPLHF. The CDR3 DNA reads TGTGCCAGCAGCTTCGAAGGACAGGGGAGCTCACCCCTCCACTTT. The rearrangement uses TRBV7-9 and TRBJ1-6, with 9 nucleotides matching TRBD1. CDR1 SEHNR and CDR2 FQNEAQ come from the germline V gene (reference sequence). CDR3 length: 15 amino acids. J was trimmed by 10 bases and V by 3 bases; bases with no gene match: 7.

The gene calls are TRBV7-2 and TRBJ2-7; 8 bases map to TRBD2. The germline V gene encodes CDR1 SGHTA and CDR2 FQGNSA. CDR3 size: 19 residues. V was clipped by 5 bases and J by 3 bases; unmatched bases: 21. The CDR3 loop is CASSTRGDISGSPLYEQYF. In DNA, the CDR3 is TGTGCCAGCAGCACGCGAGGGGATATAAGCGGGAGCCCCCTCTACGAGCAGTACTTC.

The chain uses TRBV4-3 and TRBJ2-7, with 13 bases fitting TRBD2. The CDR3 covers 16 residues. Trimming at V came to 4 bases and at J to 4 bases, leaving 7 bases not matched to a gene. Germline CDR1 reads LGHNA; CDR2 reads YSLEER. The CDR3 nucleotides are TGCGCCAGCAGCCCGAGACTAGCGGGAGGTGTATACGAGCAGTACTTC. Its translation is CASSPRLAGGVYEQYF.

The sample holds a few counts of this clone. The CDR3 nucleotides read TGTGCCAGCTCACCGGAGGGGAAGGGGGCAATTGGCTACACCTTC. It is translated as CASSPEGKGAIGYTF. The J gene is TRBJ1-2, the V gene TRBV18, with TRBD1 identical over 7 bases. The CDR3 contains 15 residues. The trim removed 3 bases at V and 7 bases at J, leaving 11 bases unmatched. Germline assignment: CDR1 KGHSH and CDR2 LQKENI.

The chain joins TRBV11-3 to TRBJ2-7; D not certain. Trimming pared 5 bases from V and 9 bases from J, leaving 14 bases between. Germline-derived CDR1 and CDR2 are SGHNT and YENEEA. CDR3 size: 12 residues. Here the CDR3 reads CASSDLVTGQYF. As DNA, the CDR3 is TGTGCCAGCAGCGACTTGGTGACCGGGCAGTACTTC.

The V gene is TRBV7-2, the J gene TRBJ2-7; D gene unclear. Deletions cut 5 bases from V and 7 bases from J, with 9 bases between. The CDR3 is 11 amino acids. Germline loops: CDR1 SGHTA, CDR2 FQGNSA. The CDR3 is CASSPYEEQYF. In nucleotides, the CDR3 is TGTGCCAGCAGCCCCTATGAGGAGCAGTACTTC. Full variable domain (outside the CDR3, taken from reference TRBV7-2 and TRBJ2-7): GAGVSQSPSNKVTEKGKDVELRCDPISGHTALYWYRQSLGQGLEFLIYFQGNSAPDKSGLPSDRFSAERTGGSVSTLTIQRTQQEDSAVYLCASSPYEEQYFGPGTRLTVT.